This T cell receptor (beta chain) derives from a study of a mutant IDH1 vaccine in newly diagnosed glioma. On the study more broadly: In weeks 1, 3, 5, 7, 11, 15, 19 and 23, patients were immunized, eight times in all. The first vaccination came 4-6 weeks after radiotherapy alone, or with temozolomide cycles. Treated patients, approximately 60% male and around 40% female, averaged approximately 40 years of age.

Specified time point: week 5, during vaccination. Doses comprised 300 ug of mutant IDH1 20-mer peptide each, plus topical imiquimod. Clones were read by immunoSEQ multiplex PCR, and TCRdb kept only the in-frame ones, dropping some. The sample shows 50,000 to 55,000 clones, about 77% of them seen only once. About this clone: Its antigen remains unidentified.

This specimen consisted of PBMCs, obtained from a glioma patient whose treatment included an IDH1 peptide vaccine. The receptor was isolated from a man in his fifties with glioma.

As DNA, the CDR3 is TGCGCCAGCAGTGAGAATGGACAGGGAAACACCGGGGAGCTGTTTTTT. Protein: CASSENGQGNTGELFF. This rearrangement joins TRBV10-2 to TRBJ2-2; TRBD1 matches 8 bases. The length of the CDR3 is 16 residues. J gave up 2 bases and V 2 bases, and 4 bases lay outside the gene matches. Germline V CDR1 and CDR2: WSHSY, SAAADI.